This TCR beta chain was observed in a study of cytomegalovirus exposure and HLA in healthy donors. Use of 60 Vbeta and 13 Jbeta primers characterized the PCR. Measured with immunoSEQ multiplex PCR; TCRdb has only the in-frame clones, and not every one. Altogether more than 150,000 clones are present, around 76% being singletons, with the ten largest covering 1.5% to 1.7%. Remarks on this clone: Antigen: not known.

The study, taken as a whole, reports: For presence/absence analyses, sequencing depth was assumed to be roughly uniform across donors.

The CDR3 totals 19 residues. Germline V CDR1 and CDR2: MNHEY, SMNVEV (reference sequence). The ends were cut back, 5 bases at V and 6 bases at J, with 32 bases in the middle. Sequenced input: PBMCs. This receptor was identified in a man aged 40-49 years in good health and CMV-seronegative. The rearrangement uses TRBV27 and TRBJ2-7; D not resolved. CDR3 loop: CASSTRHVKYSEVIIEQYF. CDR3 sequence (DNA): TGTGCCAGCAGTACCAGACATGTCAAATACTCCGAAGTCATTATCGAGCAGTACTTC.